The sequence of this T cell receptor beta chain was determined in a study of blood T cell repertoires in COVID-19. The CDR3 has 15 amino acids. V lost 3 bases to trimming and J lost 4 bases, with 14 bases between them. The germline V gene encodes CDR1 LNHDA and CDR2 SQIVND (reference sequence). Clones were read by immunoSEQ multiplex PCR, and TCRdb kept only the in-frame ones, dropping some. The table lists over 400,000 clones, 85% to 90% of them singletons. Sequencing input: peripheral blood. The chain links TRBV19 to TRBJ2-3; D is possibly TRBD2 (7 bases). The clonotype comes from a woman aged 45 to 65 with COVID-19, enrolled during active disease. CDR3 DNA sequence: TGTGCCAGTAGTATGGGGGGGCGCGGCGCAGATACGCAGTATTTT. Translating it yields CASSMGGRGADTQYF.